Following are 13 T cell receptor beta chains from one sample sequenced in a study of blood T cells in healthy people across ages. A second PCR of 7 to 11 cycles used a sample-barcoded 5' primer and a J-beta primer mix. TCRdb analysed the 5' RACE reads with MiXCR anew, one entry per CDR3 protein. The table lists over 1,500,000 distinct CDR3 sequences, approximately 50% of them singletons. Sequences were obtained from blood. Source of these receptors: a middle-aged woman in good health.

This chain links TRBV27 with TRBJ2-5; D possibly corresponds to TRBD2 (6 bases). V was cut by 7 bases and J by 4 bases, with 25 bases left in between. This CDR3 is built from 17 residues. The germline CDR1 and CDR2 sequences are MNHEY and SMNVEV (reference sequence). The CDR3 DNA sequence: TGTGCCAGCAAGTTTCGCTTCCAGGGCGGGGACGGAGAGACCCAGTACTTC. Encoded protein: CASKFRFQGGDGETQYF.

V gene TRBV6-5 combines with J gene TRBJ2-7; a possible D gene is TRBD1 (5 bases). Looked up from germline, CDR1 is MNHEY and CDR2 is SVGAGI. The CDR3 has 13 residues. V was clipped by 8 bases and J by 0 bases, with 11 bases between them. CDR3 DNA: TGTGCCAGCGGCGGTGACAGCTCCTACGAGCAGTACTTC. Amino acids: CASGGDSSYEQYF.

This clonotype was seen a handful of times. The chain joins TRBV29-1 to TRBJ2-5, with D tentatively TRBD1 (6 bases). The CDR3 length is 13 residues. With 4 bases removed from V and 3 bases from J, the gap between germline ends came to 12 bases. Germline CDR1 reads SQVTM; CDR2 reads ANQGSEA. Here the CDR3 DNA reads TGCAGCGTTGCCGGAGCAGGGGAAGAGACCCAGTACTTC. This encodes CSVAGAGEETQYF.

This clonotype was seen only a few times. The V and J genes are TRBV28 and TRBJ1-5; 9 bases fit TRBD1. The germline gives CDR1 MDHEN, CDR2 SYDVKM. Germline trimming cut 3 bases from V and 4 bases from J; bases unmatched to any gene: 10. This CDR3 is 17 amino acids long. DNA of the CDR3: TGTGCCAGCAGTTTGGGGACAGGGATTGGGAGGAATCAGCCCCAGCATTTT. As protein: CASSLGTGIGRNQPQHF.

The chain uses TRBV24-1 and TRBJ2-5; 11 positions agree with TRBD2. Unmatched junction bases numbered 8, after V lost 10 bases and J lost 11 bases. Looked up from germline, CDR1 is KGHDR and CDR2 is SFDVKD. The CDR3 contains 12 residues. CDR3 DNA sequence: TGTGCCACGGGACTAGCGGACAATGAGCAGTACTTC. This sequence encodes CATGLADNEQYF.

J is TRBJ2-5 and V is TRBV6-5; D perhaps matches TRBD2 (6 bases). V lost 6 bases and J 2 bases, leaving 16 bases between the germline ends. This CDR3 has 15 residues. Germline CDR1 and CDR2: MNHEY and SVGAGI. In DNA, the CDR3 is TGTGCCAGCAGGCTCGGGGCGGGGAGACAAGAGACCCAGTACTTC. Amino acids: CASRLGAGRQETQYF.

The J gene is TRBJ1-1, the V gene TRBV6-5; no clear D. Trimming removed 8 bases at V and 4 bases at J, with 14 bases between. The CDR3 consists of 13 residues. Germline values: CDR1 MNHEY, CDR2 SVGAGI. In DNA, the CDR3 is TGTGCCAGCCTTAGTCCGGGTATCACTGAAGCTTTCTTT. Protein: CASLSPGITEAFF.

This clonotype has a single count. The chain combines TRBV18 with TRBJ2-5; a weak D match, TRBD2 (6 bases). The better agreement between TRBJ2-4 and the DNA end casts doubt on the J call. The V gene's germline CDR1 is KGHSH and CDR2 LQKENI. CDR3 length: 15 residues. CDR3 protein: CASSPQQTLGGIQYF. Written as DNA, the CDR3 is TGTGCCAGCTCACCACAGCAAACCTTGGGAGGCATTCAGTACTTC.

V and J are TRBV20-1 and TRBJ1-5, with D maybe TRBD1 (5 bases). With 6 bases removed from V and 2 bases from J, the gap between germline ends came to 11 bases. Germline loops: CDR1 DFQATT, CDR2 SNEGSKA (reference sequence). The CDR3 is made up of 13 amino acids. The CDR3, as DNA: TGCAGTGCCAGGGACGTCGGCAATCAGCCCCAGCATTTT. The encoded protein is CSARDVGNQPQHF.

The chain combines TRBV20-1 with TRBJ2-5; 13 nucleotides line up with TRBD2. CDR1 is DFQATT and CDR2 is SNEGSKA in the germline V gene (reference sequence). The ends lost 3 bases at V and 4 bases at J; junction bases unmatched: 2. The CDR3 totals 14 residues. In DNA form, the CDR3 reads TGCAGTGCTAGCGGACTAGCGGGGGTAGAGACCCAGTACTTC. Residues: CSASGLAGVETQYF.

V and J are TRBV6-5 and TRBJ1-2; no definite D call. The CDR3 extends over 13 amino acids. V was trimmed by 5 bases and J by 5 bases, leaving 12 bases between them. The germline CDR1 and CDR2 sequences are MNHEY and SVGAGI. Here the CDR3 reads CASSREGLYGYTF. The CDR3, as DNA: TGTGCCAGCAGTCGAGAAGGATTATATGGCTACACCTTC.

The chain is built from TRBV3-1 and TRBJ2-1; D not certain. The germline V and J ends were trimmed by 3 bases and 12 bases, with 12 bases remaining between them. The germline V gene has CDR1 LGHDT and CDR2 YNNKEL (reference sequence). The CDR3 length is 12 residues. The CDR3 loop is CASSQESRAQFF. As DNA, the CDR3 is TGTGCCAGCAGCCAGGAATCCCGGGCGCAGTTCTTC.

This clonotype turned up a few times. The chain carries TRBV7-2 and TRBJ2-5, with D perhaps TRBD2 (7 bases). V was cut by 4 bases and J by 2 bases, with 17 bases left in between. Per germline, CDR1 SGHTA and CDR2 FQGNSA. The CDR3 sequence is 16 residues long. DNA of the CDR3: TGTGCCAGCAGCTACGTAGGACGGGGGGCACAAGAGACCCAGTACTTC. Translating it yields CASSYVGRGAQETQYF.